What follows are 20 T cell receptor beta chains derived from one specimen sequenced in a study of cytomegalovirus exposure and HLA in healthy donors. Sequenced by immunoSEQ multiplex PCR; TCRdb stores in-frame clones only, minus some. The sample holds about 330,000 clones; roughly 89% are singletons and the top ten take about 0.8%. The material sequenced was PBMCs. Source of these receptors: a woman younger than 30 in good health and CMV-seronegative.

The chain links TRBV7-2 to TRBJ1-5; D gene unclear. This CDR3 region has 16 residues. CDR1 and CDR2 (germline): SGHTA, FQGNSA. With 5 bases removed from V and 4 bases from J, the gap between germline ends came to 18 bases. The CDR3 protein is CASSRGGEVGNQPQHF. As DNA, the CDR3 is TGTGCCAGCAGCCGCGGCGGGGAGGTGGGGAATCAGCCCCAGCATTTT.

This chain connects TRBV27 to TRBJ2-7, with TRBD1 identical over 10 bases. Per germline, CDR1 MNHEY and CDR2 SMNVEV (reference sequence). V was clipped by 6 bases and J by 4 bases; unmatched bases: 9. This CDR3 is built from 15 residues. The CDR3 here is CASSARDRGLYEQYF. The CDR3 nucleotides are TGTGCCAGCAGCGCCCGTGACAGGGGGCTGTACGAGCAGTACTTC.

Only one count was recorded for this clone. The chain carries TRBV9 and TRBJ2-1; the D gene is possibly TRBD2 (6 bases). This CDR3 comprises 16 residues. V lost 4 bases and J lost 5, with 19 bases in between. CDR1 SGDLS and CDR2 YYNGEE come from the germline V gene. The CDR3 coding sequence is TGTGCCAGCAGCTCCCAGACTCCGGGACTTCACAATGAGCAGTTCTTC. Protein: CASSSQTPGLHNEQFF.

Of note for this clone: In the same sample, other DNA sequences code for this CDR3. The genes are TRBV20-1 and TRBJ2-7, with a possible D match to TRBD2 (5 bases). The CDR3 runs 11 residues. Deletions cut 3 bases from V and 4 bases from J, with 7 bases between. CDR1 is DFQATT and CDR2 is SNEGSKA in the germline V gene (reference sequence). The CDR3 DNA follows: TGCAGTGCTAGTCCGGGGTACGAGCAGTACTTC. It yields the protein CSASPGYEQYF.

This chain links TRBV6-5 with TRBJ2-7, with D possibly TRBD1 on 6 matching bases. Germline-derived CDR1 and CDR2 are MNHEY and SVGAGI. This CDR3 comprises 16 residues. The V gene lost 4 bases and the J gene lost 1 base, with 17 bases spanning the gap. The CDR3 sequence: CASSSPVGADSYEQYF. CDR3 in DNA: TGTGCCAGCAGTTCCCCCGTGGGGGCGGATTCCTACGAGCAGTACTTC.

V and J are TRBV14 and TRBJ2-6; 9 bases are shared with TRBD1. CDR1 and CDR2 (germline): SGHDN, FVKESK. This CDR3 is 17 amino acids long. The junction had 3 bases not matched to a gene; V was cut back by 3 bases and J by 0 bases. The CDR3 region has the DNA TGTGCCAGCAGCCACGGACAGGGGATCTCTGGGGCCAACGTCCTGACTTTC. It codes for CASSHGQGISGANVLTF.

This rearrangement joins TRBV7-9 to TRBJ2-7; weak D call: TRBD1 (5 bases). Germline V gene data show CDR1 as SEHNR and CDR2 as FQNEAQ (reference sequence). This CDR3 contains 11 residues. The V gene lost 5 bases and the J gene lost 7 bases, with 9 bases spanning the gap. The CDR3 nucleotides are TGTGCCAGCAGCCGTTACAGGGAGCAGTACTTC. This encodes CASSRYREQYF.

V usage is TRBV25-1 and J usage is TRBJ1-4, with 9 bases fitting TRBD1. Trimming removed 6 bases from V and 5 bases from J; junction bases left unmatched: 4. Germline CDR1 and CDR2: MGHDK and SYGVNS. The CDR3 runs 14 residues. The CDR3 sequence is CASSLTGGNEKLFF. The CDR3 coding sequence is TGTGCCAGCAGCCTGACAGGGGGAAATGAAAAACTGTTTTTT.

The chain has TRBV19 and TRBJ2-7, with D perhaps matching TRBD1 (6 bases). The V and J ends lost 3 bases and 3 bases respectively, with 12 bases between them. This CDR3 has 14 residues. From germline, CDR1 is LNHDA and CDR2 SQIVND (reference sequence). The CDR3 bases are TGTGCCAGTAGTATTGGACAGAGAGACTACGAGCAGTACTTC. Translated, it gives CASSIGQRDYEQYF.

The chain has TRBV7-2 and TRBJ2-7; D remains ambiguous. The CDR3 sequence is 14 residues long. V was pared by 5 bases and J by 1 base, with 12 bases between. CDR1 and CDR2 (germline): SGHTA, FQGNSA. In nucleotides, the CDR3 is TGTGCCAGCAGCGCTGCCTCAACTTCCTACGAGCAGTACTTC. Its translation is CASSAASTSYEQYF.

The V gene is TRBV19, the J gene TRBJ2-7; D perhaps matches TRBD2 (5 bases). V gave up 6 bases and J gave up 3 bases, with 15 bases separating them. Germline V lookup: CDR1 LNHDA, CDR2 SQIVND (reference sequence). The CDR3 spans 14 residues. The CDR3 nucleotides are TGTGCCAGTAGGGCCGCGAGGGCAGACTACGAGCAGTACTTC. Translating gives CASRAARADYEQYF.

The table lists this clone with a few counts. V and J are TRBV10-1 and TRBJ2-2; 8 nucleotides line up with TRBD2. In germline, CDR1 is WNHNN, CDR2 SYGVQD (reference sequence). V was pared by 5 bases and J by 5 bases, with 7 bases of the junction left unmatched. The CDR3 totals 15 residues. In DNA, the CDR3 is TGCGCCAGCAGTCCCGGGACTAGGGGAACCGGGGAGCTGTTTTTT. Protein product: CASSPGTRGTGELFF.

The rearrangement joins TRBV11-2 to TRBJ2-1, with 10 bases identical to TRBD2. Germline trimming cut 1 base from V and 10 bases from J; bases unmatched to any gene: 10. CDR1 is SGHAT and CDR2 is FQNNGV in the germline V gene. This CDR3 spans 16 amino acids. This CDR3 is CASSLGASGRGDEQFF. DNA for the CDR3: TGTGCCAGCAGCTTAGGGGCCAGCGGGAGGGGAGACGAGCAGTTCTTC.

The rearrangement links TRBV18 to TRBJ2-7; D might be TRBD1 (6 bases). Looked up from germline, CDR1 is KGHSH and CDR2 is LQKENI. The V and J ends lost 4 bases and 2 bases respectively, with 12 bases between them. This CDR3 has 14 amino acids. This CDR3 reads CASSLGTLTYEQYF. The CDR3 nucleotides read TGTGCCAGCTCACTCGGGACATTGACCTACGAGCAGTACTTC.

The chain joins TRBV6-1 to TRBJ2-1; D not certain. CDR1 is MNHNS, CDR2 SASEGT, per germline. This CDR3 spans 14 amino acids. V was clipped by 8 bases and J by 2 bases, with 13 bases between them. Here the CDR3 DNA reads TGTGCCAGCTCGAGGCTGCCGCCCTACAATGAGCAGTTCTTC. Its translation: CASSRLPPYNEQFF.

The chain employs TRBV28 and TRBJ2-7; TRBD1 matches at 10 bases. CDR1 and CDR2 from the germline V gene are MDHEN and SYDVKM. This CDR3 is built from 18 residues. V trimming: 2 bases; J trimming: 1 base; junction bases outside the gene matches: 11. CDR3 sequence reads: CASSLVRLRDRGSYEQYF. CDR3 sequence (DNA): TGTGCCAGCAGTTTAGTCCGTCTAAGGGACAGGGGTTCCTACGAGCAGTACTTC.

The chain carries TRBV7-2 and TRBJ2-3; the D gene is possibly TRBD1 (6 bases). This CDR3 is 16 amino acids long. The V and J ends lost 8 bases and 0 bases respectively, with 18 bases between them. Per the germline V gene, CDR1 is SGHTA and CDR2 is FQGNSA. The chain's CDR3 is CASRPGVHTSTDTQYF. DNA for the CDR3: TGTGCCAGCCGTCCAGGGGTACATACTAGCACAGATACGCAGTATTTT.

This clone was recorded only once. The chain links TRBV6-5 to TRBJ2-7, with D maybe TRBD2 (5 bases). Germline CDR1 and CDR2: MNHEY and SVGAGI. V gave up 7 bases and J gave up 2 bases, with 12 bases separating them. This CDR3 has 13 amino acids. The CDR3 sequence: CASTHPGTYEQYF. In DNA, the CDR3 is TGTGCCAGCACCCACCCCGGGACCTACGAGCAGTACTTC.

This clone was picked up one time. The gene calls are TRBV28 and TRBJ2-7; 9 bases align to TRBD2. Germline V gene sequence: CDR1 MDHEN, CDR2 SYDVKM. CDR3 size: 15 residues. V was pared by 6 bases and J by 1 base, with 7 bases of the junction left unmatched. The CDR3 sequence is CASSPFAGGSYEQYF. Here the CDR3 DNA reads TGTGCCAGCAGCCCCTTCGCGGGAGGGTCCTACGAGCAGTACTTC.

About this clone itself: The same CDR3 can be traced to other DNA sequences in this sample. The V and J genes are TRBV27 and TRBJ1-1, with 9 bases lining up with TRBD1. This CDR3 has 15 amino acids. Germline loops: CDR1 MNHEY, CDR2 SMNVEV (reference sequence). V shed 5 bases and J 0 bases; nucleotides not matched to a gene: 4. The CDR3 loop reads CASSPGTGMNTEAFF. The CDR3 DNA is TGTGCCAGCAGTCCAGGGACAGGGATGAACACTGAAGCTTTCTTT.